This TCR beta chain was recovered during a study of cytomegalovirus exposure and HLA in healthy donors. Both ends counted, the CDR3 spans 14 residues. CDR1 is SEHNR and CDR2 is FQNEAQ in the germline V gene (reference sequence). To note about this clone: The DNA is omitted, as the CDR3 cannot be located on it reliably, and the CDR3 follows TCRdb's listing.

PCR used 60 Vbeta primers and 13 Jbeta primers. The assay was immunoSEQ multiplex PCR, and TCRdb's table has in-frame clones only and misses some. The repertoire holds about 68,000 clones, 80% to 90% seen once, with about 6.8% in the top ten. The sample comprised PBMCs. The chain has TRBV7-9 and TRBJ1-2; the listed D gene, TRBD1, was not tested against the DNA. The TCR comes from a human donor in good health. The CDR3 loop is CASSLIVGQGAGTF.